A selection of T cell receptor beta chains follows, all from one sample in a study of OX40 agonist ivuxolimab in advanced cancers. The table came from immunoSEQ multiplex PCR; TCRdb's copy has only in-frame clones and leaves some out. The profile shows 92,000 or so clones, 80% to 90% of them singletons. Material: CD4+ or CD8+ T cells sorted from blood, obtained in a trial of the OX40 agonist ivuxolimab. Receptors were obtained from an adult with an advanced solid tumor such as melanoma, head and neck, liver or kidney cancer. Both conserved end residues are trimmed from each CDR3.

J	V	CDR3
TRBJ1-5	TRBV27	ASSNRQGPSQPQH
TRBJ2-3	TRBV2	ASKGDTQY
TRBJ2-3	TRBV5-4	ASSSIPRGGRADTQY
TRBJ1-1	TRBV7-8	ASSLAGTGVNTEAF
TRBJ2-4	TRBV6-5	ASTPAGGTKNIQY
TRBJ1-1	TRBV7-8	ASSFMGPIEAF
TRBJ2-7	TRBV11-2	ASSFFWEGSYEQY
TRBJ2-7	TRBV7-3	ASSLDGSGRYEQY
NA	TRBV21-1	ASSLDCTLYEQY
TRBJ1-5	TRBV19	ASIPGSHRNQPQH
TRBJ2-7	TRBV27	ASSLKTDYEQY
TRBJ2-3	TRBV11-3	ASSYLPTTTDTQY
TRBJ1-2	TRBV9	ASSVAEGTNYGYT
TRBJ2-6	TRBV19	ASSIRQGGPGANVLT
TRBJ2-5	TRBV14	ASSQETTYNAETQY
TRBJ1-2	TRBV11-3	ASTDTNYGYT
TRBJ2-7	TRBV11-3	ASSLLAGAEQY
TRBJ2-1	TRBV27	ASSYVGNYNEQF
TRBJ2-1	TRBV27	ASKGPYFNEQF
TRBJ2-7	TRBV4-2	ASSQDTSGRVNEQY
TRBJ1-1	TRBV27	ASREGSTEAF
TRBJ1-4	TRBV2	ASSEARQVNEKLF
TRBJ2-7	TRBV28	ASSFQSYEQY
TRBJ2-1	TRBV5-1	ASSSGWSSYNEQF
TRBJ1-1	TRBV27	ASSSTQGAVTEAF
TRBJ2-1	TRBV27	ASSLGSSYNEQF
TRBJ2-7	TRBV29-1	SVDRTGAGSYEQY
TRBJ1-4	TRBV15	ATRETGASTNEKLF
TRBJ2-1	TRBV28	ASSSRSGRVAGPYNEQF
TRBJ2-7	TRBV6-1	ASRKSYNYEQY
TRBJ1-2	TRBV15	ATGTWGVFHYGYT
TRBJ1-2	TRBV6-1	ASSDLRYGYT
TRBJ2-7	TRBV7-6	ASRSLVQDRAPYEQY
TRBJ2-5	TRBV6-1	ASSRDRGSETQY
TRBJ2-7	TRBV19	ASSIGTGEAYEQY
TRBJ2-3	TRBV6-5	ASSYGLAADTQY
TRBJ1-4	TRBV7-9	ASSLENEKLF
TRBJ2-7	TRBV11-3	ASSLGPHFSGEQY